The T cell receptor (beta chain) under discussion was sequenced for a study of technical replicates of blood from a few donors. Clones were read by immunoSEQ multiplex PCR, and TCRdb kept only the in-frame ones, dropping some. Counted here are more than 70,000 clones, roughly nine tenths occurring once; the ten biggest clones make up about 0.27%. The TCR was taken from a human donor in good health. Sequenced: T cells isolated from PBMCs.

CDR3 sequence reads: CASTSRQGQETQYF. The CDR3 bases are TGTGCCAGCACCTCGAGACAGGGGCAAGAGACCCAGTACTTC. The chain couples TRBV2 to TRBJ2-5, with 8 bases lining up with TRBD1. Germline-derived CDR1 and CDR2 are SNHLY and FYNNEI. The CDR3 totals 14 residues. With V trimmed by 7 bases and J by 2 bases, 6 bases remained unmatched.